The 17 T cell receptor beta chains listed next were all sequenced from one sample in a study of immune evolution from preneoplasia to lung adenocarcinoma. This table comes from immunoSEQ multiplex PCR, and its TCRdb copy is limited to in-frame clones, with some not included. The table has about 7,800 clones, roughly 80% seen once; the top ten hold approximately 9.2%. Material for sequencing was FFPE minimally invasive lung adenocarcinoma tissue. The source of these receptors is an older donor with lung adenocarcinoma.

The gene calls are TRBV7-9 and TRBJ2-5, with a possible D match to TRBD1 (6 bases). The CDR3 length is 16 residues. Germline V gene data show CDR1 as SEHNR and CDR2 as FQNEAQ (reference sequence). With 2 bases removed from V and 4 bases from J, the gap between germline ends came to 17 bases. CDR3 in amino acids: CASSLWGPKVVETQYF. The CDR3 DNA is TGTGCCAGCAGCTTATGGGGGCCCAAGGTGGTAGAGACCCAGTACTTC.

V is TRBV2 and J is TRBJ1-4, with TRBD1 matching over 11 bases. The germline CDR1 and CDR2 sequences are SNHLY and FYNNEI. V trimming: 5 bases; J trimming: 7 bases; junction bases outside the gene matches: 6. The CDR3 consists of 15 residues. CDR3 bases: TGTGCCAGCAGTTCTACCGGGACAGGGGGTGAAAAACTGTTTTTT. Amino acids: CASSSTGTGGEKLFF.

The chain joins TRBV28 to TRBJ1-2, with D possibly TRBD1 on 5 matching bases. The germline V gene has CDR1 MDHEN and CDR2 SYDVKM. The CDR3 contains 16 residues. V lost 4 bases and J 0 bases, leaving 15 bases between the germline ends. The CDR3 sequence: CASSYLGESTNYGYTF. The CDR3 nucleotides are TGTGCCAGCAGTTACCTGGGGGAATCCACTAACTATGGCTACACCTTC.

The chain is built from TRBV5-1 and TRBJ2-1, with a weak D call TRBD2 (5 bases). The CDR3 has 15 residues. The germline V gene encodes CDR1 SGHRS and CDR2 YFSETQ. V lost 0 bases and J 8 bases, leaving 15 bases between the germline ends. The CDR3 reads CASSLVDPRRDEQFF. The CDR3 DNA sequence: TGCGCCAGCAGCTTGGTTGACCCCCGGCGGGATGAGCAGTTCTTC.

The chain links TRBV6-4 to TRBJ1-1, with no clear D. Trimming pared 2 bases from V and 6 bases from J, leaving 13 bases between. The CDR3 is 14 amino acids. CDR1 and CDR2 (germline): MRHNA, SNTAGT. The CDR3 region has the DNA TGTGCCAGCAGTGACAACTCGGAGGAGTCTGAAGCTTTCTTT. The encoded protein is CASSDNSEESEAFF.

In DNA, the CDR3 is TGTGCCAGCAGACTTGGACTTTCCCCCGGGAATGAGCAGTTCTTC. As protein: CASRLGLSPGNEQFF. V is TRBV28 and J is TRBJ2-1, with a weak D call TRBD2 (5 bases). Trimming removed 6 bases at V and 7 bases at J, with 19 bases between. Germline values: CDR1 MDHEN, CDR2 SYDVKM. The length of the CDR3 is 15 residues.

This rearrangement joins TRBV7-6 to TRBJ2-7; D call uncertain. Deletions cut 3 bases from V and 6 bases from J, with 15 bases between. The CDR3 sequence is 14 residues long. Germline V gene lookup returns CDR1 SGHVS and CDR2 FNYEAQ. CDR3 region: CASSFQAGTAEQYF. The CDR3 DNA reads as TGTGCCAGCAGCTTCCAGGCAGGCACAGCCGAGCAGTACTTC.

The CDR3 loop reads CSVEDGLAGYTF. CDR3 DNA sequence: TGCAGCGTTGAAGATGGATTAGCGGGCTACACCTTC. The J gene is TRBJ1-2, the V gene TRBV29-1; D gene unclear. V shed 0 bases and J shed 8 bases, with 10 bases lying between them. CDR1 and CDR2 (germline): SQVTM, ANQGSEA. The CDR3 contains 12 residues.

This clone was detected a few times. This sequence joins TRBV29-1 and TRBJ1-6; D is unresolved. V shed 5 bases and J shed 3 bases, with 8 bases lying between them. The CDR3 has 13 residues. Germline V gene lookup returns CDR1 SQVTM and CDR2 ANQGSEA. In DNA, the CDR3 is TGCAGCGTTCGAGACAACTATAATTCACCCCTCCACTTT. It translates to CSVRDNYNSPLHF. Based on the CDR3 plus reference TRBV29-1 and TRBJ1-6, the full variable domain is SAVISQKPSRDICQRGTSLTIQCQVDSQVTMMFWYRQQPGQSLTLIATANQGSEATYESGFVIDKFPISRPNLTFSTLTVSNMSPEDSSIYLCSVRDNYNSPLHFGNGTRLTVT.

This sequence joins TRBV13 and TRBJ1-1; 12 nucleotides align to TRBD1. This CDR3 has 14 residues. Germline lookup yields CDR1 PRHDT and CDR2 FYEKMQ (reference sequence). Trimming cost V 5 bases and J 11 bases; bases outside gene matches: 9. The DNA for the CDR3 is TGTGCCAGCAGCCTCCGGGACAGGGGGCTACAGGCTTTCTTT. Amino acid sequence: CASSLRDRGLQAFF. Variable domain in full (rest from reference TRBV13 and TRBJ1-1): AAGVIQSPRHLIKEKRETATLKCYPIPRHDTVYWYQQGPGQDPQFLISFYEKMQSDKGSIPDRFSAQQFSDYHSELNMSSLELGDSALYFCASSLRDRGLQAFFGQGTRLTVV.

The chain employs TRBV6-1 and TRBJ2-3, with TRBD2 matching over 14 bases. The junction had 4 bases not matched to a gene; V was cut back by 7 bases and J by 4 bases. Per the germline V gene, CDR1 is MNHNS and CDR2 is SASEGT. This CDR3 is built from 15 residues. The CDR3 nucleotides read TGTGCCAGCATCGGACTAGCGGGAGGCGCAGATACGCAGTATTTT. Translation gives CASIGLAGGADTQYF.

J is TRBJ2-7 and V is TRBV6-1; the D is unclear. Trimming left V 6 bases short and J 4 bases short, with 16 bases between. Germline CDR1 MNHNS, CDR2 SASEGT. This CDR3 has 14 residues. The CDR3 DNA follows: TGTGCCAGCAGCGCACCCCGCACAACATACGAGCAGTACTTC. It encodes CASSAPRTTYEQYF.

The chain combines TRBV30 with TRBJ1-4; D gene uncertain. Germline assignment: CDR1 GTSNPN and CDR2 SVGIG (reference sequence). V was cut by 4 bases and J by 7 bases, with 16 bases left in between. This CDR3 region has 14 residues. CDR3 protein: CAWNRAQKGEKLFF. As DNA, the CDR3 is TGTGCCTGGAACCGGGCCCAGAAGGGTGAAAAACTGTTTTTT.

The CDR3 loop reads CASSPRGADTDTQYF. The CDR3 nucleotides are TGTGCCAGCAGTCCCCGGGGGGCCGACACAGATACGCAGTATTTT. V and J are TRBV7-8 and TRBJ2-3; the D gene is possibly TRBD2 (7 bases). Trimming removed 6 bases from V and 2 bases from J, with 15 bases in between. The CDR3 runs 15 residues. Germline CDR1 SGHVS, CDR2 FQNEAQ.

V is TRBV7-9 and J is TRBJ2-7; 7 bases are shared with TRBD2. Germline lookup yields CDR1 SEHNR and CDR2 FQNEAQ (reference sequence). This CDR3 spans 17 amino acids. Trimming removed 5 bases from V and 6 bases from J; junction bases left unmatched: 19. The CDR3: CASSPVVYGREFSEQYF. In nucleotides, the CDR3 is TGTGCCAGCAGCCCCGTCGTTTACGGGCGGGAGTTTTCCGAGCAGTACTTC.

The chain employs TRBV4-1 and TRBJ2-1; D is uncertain. Trimming shortened V by 1 base and J by 3 bases, and 10 bases separated the two germline ends. The CDR3 is 15 residues long. The germline gives CDR1 MGHRA, CDR2 YSYEKL. The CDR3 DNA is TGCGCCAGCAGCCAAGGGCAAACCGACTACAATGAGCAGTTCTTC. Translation: CASSQGQTDYNEQFF.

The chain has TRBV18 and TRBJ2-5; D remains ambiguous. CDR3 length: 13 residues. Germline V lookup: CDR1 KGHSH, CDR2 LQKENI. V was cut by 3 bases and J by 2 bases, with 7 bases left in between. CDR3 nucleotides: TGTGCCAGCTCACCGAATCCACAAGAGACCCAGTACTTC. This gives the protein CASSPNPQETQYF.